A selection of T cell receptor beta chains follows, all from one sample in a study of shared T cell receptors in the human thymus. Sequenced by immunoSEQ multiplex PCR; TCRdb stores in-frame clones only, minus some. The sample records over 650,000 clones, about 90% being singletons. The same sample was also used in a study of human thymus T cells.

Sample: thymocytes. The receptor source for this set is a boy under three years old with a congenital heart defect. Each CDR3 is given without its conserved first and last residue.

j_call v_call cdr3_aa
TRBJ2-7 TRBV7-8 ASSLVLGKDRPYEQY
TRBJ2-1 TRBV5-1 ASRVKGASYNEQF
TRBJ2-1 TRBV25-1 ASSDRGAGGPNEQF
TRBJ2-7 TRBV7-2 ASRHTGSYEQY
TRBJ2-7 TRBV13 ASSLNLTGSYEQY
TRBJ1-2 TRBV27 ASSPRRRGGIDGYT
TRBJ2-1 TRBV27 ASSLSGQGVNEQF
TRBJ1-2 TRBV28 ASRAEDRVNGYT
TRBJ1-6 TRBV4-3 ASSQDLGQLWLPLH
TRBJ2-2 TRBV5-4 ASSKPGLPNTGELF
TRBJ1-2 TRBV18 ASSPELQGASRGYT
TRBJ2-5 TRBV5-6 ASSLRTSRKETQY
TRBJ1-4 TRBV19 ASSIGRPPNEKLF